This T cell receptor beta chain was captured by sequencing in a study of blood T cell repertoires in COVID-19. Study-level background: Some COVID-19 samples were acute and others convalescent; all came from the United States, Italy and Spain. The cDNA or gDNA used as material had been derived from T cells, B-cell-depleted T cells, or PBMCs.

The V end lost 4 bases, the J end lost 7 bases, and 20 bases lay between the germline ends. This CDR3 comprises 15 residues. CDR1 is SGHRS and CDR2 is YFSETQ in the germline V gene. Original methodology: Estimation of nucleated cell counts was performed using reference gene primer amplification. Sequencing used immunoSEQ multiplex PCR; TCRdb keeps in-frame clones, though not all of them. That table supplies the V and J calls and clone size; D and trimming were determined from the DNA. The data contain around 140,000 clones, about 87% of them singletons. The sequencing sample was made of peripheral blood. The receptor's source is a man at least 80 years old with acute or convalescent COVID-19. The chain uses TRBV5-1 and TRBJ2-5; possible D gene TRBD2, 6 bases. The CDR3 DNA reads as TGCGCCAGCAGCGCGGCGGGAAACCCTACAGGGACCCAGTACTTC. Translation: CASSAAGNPTGTQYF. The complete variable domain, with remaining parts taken from reference TRBV5-1 and TRBJ2-5, reads KAGVTQTPRYLIKTRGQQVTLSCSPISGHRSVSWYQQTPGQGLQFLFEYFSETQRNKGNFPGRFSGRQFSNSRSEMNVSTLELGDSALYLCASSAAGNPTGTQYFGPGTRLLVL.